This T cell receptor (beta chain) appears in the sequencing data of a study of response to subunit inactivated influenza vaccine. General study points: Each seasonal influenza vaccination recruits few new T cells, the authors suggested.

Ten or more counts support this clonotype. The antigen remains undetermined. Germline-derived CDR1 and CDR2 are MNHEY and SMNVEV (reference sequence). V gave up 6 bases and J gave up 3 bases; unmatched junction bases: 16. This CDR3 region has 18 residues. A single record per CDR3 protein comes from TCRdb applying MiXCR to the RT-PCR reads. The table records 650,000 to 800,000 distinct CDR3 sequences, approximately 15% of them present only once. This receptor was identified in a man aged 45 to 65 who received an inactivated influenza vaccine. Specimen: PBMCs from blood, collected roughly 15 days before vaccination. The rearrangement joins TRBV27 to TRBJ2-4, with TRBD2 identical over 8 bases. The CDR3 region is CASSRSRRGALDKNIQYF. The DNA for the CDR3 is TGTGCCAGCAGCCGATCCCGGCGGGGGGCTTTGGACAAAAACATTCAGTACTTC.